This entry describes one T cell receptor beta chain. Per the original methods: Estimates of nucleated cell counts were drawn from the amplification of reference gene primers. The repertoire was sequenced with immunoSEQ multiplex PCR; TCRdb's copy has only in-frame clones and lacks some. V and J calls and clone size are those listed in that table; D and trimming were worked out from the DNA. This sample has some 120,000 clones, with just under 85% found just once. This sample was included in a study of blood T cell repertoires in COVID-19. Study-level background: Collection of acute and convalescent COVID-19 samples took place in the United States, Italy and Spain. PBMCs, B-cell-depleted T cells, or T cells provided the cDNA or gDNA that made up the material.

This clonotype was obtained from a human donor in a cohort sampled during active COVID-19. Sequencing was carried out using peripheral blood.

CDR3 coding DNA: TGTGCCAGCAGCCAAGGGGGGCATGGCTATGGCTACACCTTC. Protein sequence: CASSQGGHGYGYTF. This chain links TRBV3-1 (or the pseudogene TRBV3-2) with TRBJ1-2; a possible D gene is TRBD1 (6 bases). V gave up 1 base and J gave up 4 bases, with 10 bases separating them. The CDR3 is 14 amino acids. The germline V gene encodes CDR1 LGHDT and CDR2 YNNKEL (reference sequence).